The 11 T cell receptor beta chains reported below all come from one sample, sequenced in a study of T-cell reconstitution after alpha-beta-depleted transplantation in children. Overall study findings and caveats: Hyperexpanded clones declined; after one year, newly produced T cells mostly supplied diversity.

For TCRbeta, the library was prepared with unique molecular identifiers. One entry per CDR3 protein results from TCRdb running MiXCR on the PCR reads. The sample contains some 300,000 distinct CDR3 sequences, roughly 7.8% of which appear only once. These TCRs are of unknown antigen specificity. The input for sequencing was peripheral blood, taken 360 days after TCRalphabeta/CD19-depleted stem cell transplant. These TCRs come from a female patient aged 2-10 years who had a stem cell transplant for Fanconi anemia, so the T cells may come from the graft donor.

CDR3 nucleotide sequence: TGTGCCAGCAGTTCGATGGGGAATCAGCCCCAGCATTTT. It translates to CASSSMGNQPQHF. V and J are TRBV3-1 and TRBJ1-5; no definite D call. V was trimmed by 6 bases and J by 4 bases, leaving 10 bases between them. This CDR3 is built from 13 residues. Germline-derived CDR1 and CDR2 are LGHDT and YNNKEL (reference sequence).

In this sample, this clonotype turned up many times. The chain recombines TRBV24-1 with TRBJ1-1; D remains ambiguous. This CDR3 is built from 18 residues. Trimming took 5 bases from V and 4 from J, leaving 25 bases between them. Germline V lookup: CDR1 KGHDR, CDR2 SFDVKD. The CDR3 nucleotides read TGTGCCACCAGTGCCACTCGAGGAGGAATCCCCGGGAGCACTGAAGCTTTCTTT. As protein: CATSATRGGIPGSTEAFF.

The chain is built from TRBV7-8 and TRBJ2-3; 13 bases are shared with TRBD2. CDR1 is SGHVS and CDR2 is FQNEAQ in the germline V gene. V lost 5 bases to trimming and J lost 2 bases; unmatched junction nucleotides: 7. The CDR3 spans 17 residues. The CDR3 DNA reads TGTGCCAGCAGCCGGAGGACTAGCGGGGGAACCACAGATACGCAGTATTTT. Its translation is CASSRRTSGGTTDTQYF.

This clonotype occurred many times. V is TRBV9 and J is TRBJ2-3; no clear D. Germline V CDR1 and CDR2: SGDLS, YYNGEE. V was trimmed by 0 bases and J by 1 base, leaving 6 bases between them. There are 14 residues in the CDR3. The CDR3 loop is CASSVESGTDTQYF. The CDR3 bases are TGTGCCAGCAGCGTAGAAAGCGGCACAGATACGCAGTATTTT.

This clonotype was observed many times. This rearrangement joins TRBV4-2 to TRBJ2-2; TRBD2 matches 9 bases. The CDR3 runs to 17 residues. V lost 3 bases and J lost 3; bases outside the gene matches: 8. In germline, CDR1 is LGHNA, CDR2 YNFKEQ. The CDR3 sequence: CASSHGLTSGYTGELFF. CDR3 in DNA: TGTGCCAGCAGCCACGGATTGACTAGCGGATACACCGGGGAGCTGTTTTTT.

The chain has TRBV5-1 and TRBJ1-3; D remains ambiguous. The V gene's germline CDR1 is SGHRS and CDR2 YFSETQ. Trimming pared 0 bases from V and 3 bases from J, leaving 7 bases between. The CDR3 is 14 residues long. CDR3 bases: TGCGCCAGCAGCTTGGAAGGAGGTGGAAACACCATATATTTT. Encoded protein: CASSLEGGGNTIYF.

This clonotype was counted many times. V usage is TRBV11-2 and J usage is TRBJ2-7; unclear D gene. CDR1 and CDR2 from the germline V gene are SGHAT and FQNNGV. Trimming pared 2 bases from V and 9 bases from J, leaving 11 bases between. The CDR3 spans 12 residues. The CDR3 here is CASSLSVLMQYF. In DNA, the CDR3 is TGTGCCAGCAGCTTATCGGTGTTGATGCAGTACTTC.

Ten or more counts support this clonotype. The chain carries TRBV20-1 and TRBJ2-7; weak D call: TRBD1 (5 bases). The CDR3 is 13 amino acids. V lost 2 bases and J 0 bases, leaving 8 bases between the germline ends. CDR1 and CDR2 from the germline V gene are DFQATT and SNEGSKA (reference sequence). CDR3 in amino acids: CSARQGSSYEQYF. The CDR3 DNA reads as TGCAGTGCTAGACAGGGAAGCTCCTACGAGCAGTACTTC.

The chain joins TRBV20-1 to TRBJ1-2, with a weak D call TRBD1 (5 bases). The germline gives CDR1 DFQATT, CDR2 SNEGSKA (reference sequence). This CDR3 spans 13 amino acids. The V and J ends lost 3 bases and 4 bases respectively, with 12 bases between them. The CDR3 coding sequence is TGCAGTGCTAGCGAGGGGCCAGGCTATGGCTACACCTTC. Translated, it gives CSASEGPGYGYTF.

This clonotype was recorded at least ten times. The rearrangement uses TRBV29-1 and TRBJ1-1; no definite D call. V lost 6 bases, J lost 8 bases, and 13 bases lay in between. The CDR3 totals 11 residues. The germline V gene encodes CDR1 SQVTM and CDR2 ANQGSEA. The CDR3 region has the DNA TGCAGCGTCGGGCGGGGTGAAGAAGCTTTCTTT. Protein: CSVGRGEEAFF. The entire variable domain, with the rest obtained from reference TRBV29-1 and TRBJ1-1, is as follows: SAVISQKPSRDICQRGTSLTIQCQVDSQVTMMFWYRQQPGQSLTLIATANQGSEATYESGFVIDKFPISRPNLTFSTLTVSNMSPEDSSIYLCSVGRGEEAFFGQGTRLTVV.

This clonotype was recorded a few times. The chain combines TRBV18 with TRBJ2-3; 10 nucleotides align to TRBD1. The CDR3 is 15 residues long. V was clipped by 3 bases and J by 3 bases; unmatched bases: 3. The V gene's germline CDR1 is KGHSH and CDR2 LQKENI. The DNA of the CDR3 is TGTGCCAGCTCACCCGGACAGGGGGAGACAGATACGCAGTATTTT. The encoded protein is CASSPGQGETDTQYF.